This T cell receptor (beta chain) emerged from a study of cytomegalovirus exposure and HLA in healthy donors. General observations from the study: Available immune exposure information covered CMV serostatus only.

The J segment lost 0 bases and the V segment lost 5 bases, leaving 7 bases of the junction unmatched. Germline CDR1 reads MNHEY; CDR2 reads SMNVEV (reference sequence). The CDR3 has 15 residues. Vbeta (60) and Jbeta (13) primers were used in the PCR. The table came from immunoSEQ multiplex PCR; TCRdb's copy has only in-frame clones and leaves some out. The table shows 100,000 to 150,000 clones, with 78% occurring only once. Notes on this clone: The target antigen is unknown.

The sequenced sample consisted of PBMCs. This sequence originates from a middle-aged woman in good health and CMV-seronegative. V usage is TRBV27 and J usage is TRBJ2-7; 7 nucleotides align to TRBD1. This CDR3 is CASSHRGQSSYEQYF. The CDR3 nucleotides are TGTGCCAGCAGTCACAGGGGCCAGAGCTCCTACGAGCAGTACTTC.